Following are 13 T cell receptor beta chains from one sample sequenced in a study of long-term antiretroviral therapy in people with HIV. Researchers ran immunoSEQ v3.0 at survey level. Using immunoSEQ multiplex PCR, the repertoire was profiled, and TCRdb retains in-frame clones only, with some absent. Among around 20,000 clones listed, approximately 84% were seen once. The sequenced sample was unsorted PBMCs, obtained 0.9 years after starting antiretroviral therapy. These receptors originate from a man younger than 35 with HIV.

The chain uses TRBV21-1 and TRBJ1-5; the tabulated D call, TRBD1, remains unverified against the DNA. TRBV21-1 is shown as a pseudogene. The CDR3 covers 17 residues. Written as DNA, the CDR3 is TGTGCCAGCAGCCCACCAAGAAAGGGGCGCCGGCCTAAGCCCCAGCATTTT. Its translation is CASSPPRKGRRPKPQHF.

The chain is built from TRBV9 and TRBJ1-1, with D unclear. Trimming removed 0 bases from V and 3 bases from J, with 6 bases in between. The CDR3 length is 13 residues. CDR1 SGDLS and CDR2 YYNGEE come from the germline V gene. The CDR3 DNA reads as TGTGCCAGCAGCGTAGATCGGGACACTGAAGCTTTCTTT. Translation: CASSVDRDTEAFF.

The chain employs TRBV28 and TRBJ2-3, with D possibly being TRBD2 (6 bases). Germline CDR1 reads MDHEN; CDR2 reads SYDVKM. Trimming took off 6 bases at V and 4 bases at J, with 17 bases between the two ends. The CDR3 spans 15 residues. CDR3 DNA: TGTGCCAGCAGCCCACTAGCCAATGACGCAGATACGCAGTATTTT. Residues: CASSPLANDADTQYF.

The chain joins TRBV5-1 to TRBJ1-1, with 9 bases that match TRBD1. Germline V gene sequence: CDR1 SGHRS, CDR2 YFSETQ. Trimming cost V 0 bases and J 5 bases; bases outside gene matches: 5. The CDR3 is 15 amino acids. CDR3 sequence reads: CASSLGTGARTEAFF. The DNA of the CDR3 is TGCGCCAGCAGCTTGGGGACAGGGGCGCGGACTGAAGCTTTCTTT.

V usage is TRBV5-5 and J usage is TRBJ1-4, with D maybe TRBD1 (6 bases). CDR1 SGHKS and CDR2 YYEKEE come from the germline V gene (reference sequence). Trimming left V 2 bases short and J 3 bases short, with 8 bases between. The CDR3 is 14 residues long. CDR3: CASSLQGSNEKLFF. In DNA, the CDR3 is TGTGCCAGCAGCTTACAGGGTTCTAATGAAAAACTGTTTTTT.

The V gene is TRBV7-8, the J gene TRBJ1-5; D gene uncertain. Trimming pared 7 bases from V and 0 bases from J, leaving 10 bases between. CDR1 and CDR2 from the germline V gene are SGHVS and FQNEAQ. The CDR3 length is 14 residues. DNA for the CDR3: TGTGCCAGCACATCGGACCCTAGCAATCAGCCCCAGCATTTT. It codes for CASTSDPSNQPQHF.

The rearrangement uses TRBV10-1 and TRBJ2-5, with TRBD1 as a possible D gene (5 bases). CDR3 length: 15 residues. Looked up from germline, CDR1 is WNHNN and CDR2 is SYGVQD (reference sequence). V was pared by 0 bases and J by 7 bases, with 15 bases between. The CDR3 nucleotides read TGCGCCAGCAGTGAGTCGCAGGGTTTGCCTGGGACCCAGTACTTC. Protein product: CASSESQGLPGTQYF.

This clone was observed a few times. The V call is TRBV11-2, the J call TRBJ1-2; TRBD1 is a possible D gene (5 bases). CDR3 length: 13 amino acids. Germline CDR1 is SGHAT and CDR2 is FQNNGV. V lost 3 bases and J lost 6, with 11 bases in between. The CDR3 protein is CASSFEGRDGYTF. CDR3 nucleotide sequence: TGTGCCAGCAGCTTCGAGGGGAGGGATGGCTACACCTTC.

This sequence joins TRBV29-1 and TRBJ1-4; 8 bases are shared with TRBD1. CDR3 length equals 15 residues. The germline gives CDR1 SQVTM, CDR2 ANQGSEA. V shed 4 bases, J shed 1 base, and the junction held 5 bases outside the gene matches. CDR3 bases: TGCAGCGTTGGACAGGGGATTGGAACTAATGAAAAACTGTTTTTT. Residues: CSVGQGIGTNEKLFF.

The rearrangement joins TRBV5-1 to TRBJ1-6; TRBD1 agrees at 7 bases. CDR3 length equals 14 residues. The V gene's germline CDR1 is SGHRS and CDR2 YFSETQ. With V trimmed by 3 bases and J by 10 bases, 7 bases remained unmatched. The CDR3 region is CASSSRQGESPLHF. The CDR3 DNA reads TGCGCCAGCAGCTCTAGACAGGGAGAATCACCCCTCCACTTT.

This chain links TRBV4-2 with TRBJ1-6, with D hard to call. The CDR3 extends over 16 amino acids. Germline V gene data show CDR1 as LGHNA and CDR2 as YNFKEQ. With 0 bases removed from V and 0 bases from J, the gap between germline ends came to 6 bases. The CDR3 sequence is CASSQEKSSYNSPLHF. The DNA for the CDR3 is TGTGCCAGCAGCCAAGAGAAAAGCTCCTATAATTCACCCCTCCACTTT.

This chain connects TRBV11-2 to TRBJ1-1, with D hard to call. Germline V gene data show CDR1 as SGHAT and CDR2 as FQNNGV. V shed 3 bases and J shed 1 base, with 9 bases lying between them. This CDR3 spans 14 amino acids. As DNA, the CDR3 is TGTGCCAGCAGCTTTGATAATTGGAACACTGAAGCTTTCTTT. Translation gives CASSFDNWNTEAFF. Looking up the rest from reference TRBV11-2 and TRBJ1-1 gives the full variable domain: EAGVAQSPRYKIIEKRQSVAFWCNPISGHATLYWYQQILGQGPKLLIQFQNNGVVDDSQLPKDRFSAERLKGVDSTLKIQPAKLEDSAVYLCASSFDNWNTEAFFGQGTRLTVV.

This chain links TRBV15 with TRBJ2-1, with TRBD1 matching 11 bases. The length of the CDR3 is 16 residues. Looked up from germline, CDR1 is LNHNV and CDR2 is YYDKDF (reference sequence). The junction had 9 bases not matched to a gene; V was cut back by 2 bases and J by 9 bases. Here the CDR3 DNA reads TGTGCCACCAGCAGACGTACCGGGACAGGGGGTGCTGAGCAGTTCTTC. Amino acid sequence: CATSRRTGTGGAEQFF.